A selection of T cell receptor delta chains follows, all from one sample in a study of gamma-delta chains in newborns, infants, children. TCRdb redid clone calling on the reads using CATT. The data show about 2,700 delta-chain clones, about half seen once. The source material was blood, sampled at baseline. The receptors stem from a child who received the measles vaccine. CDR3s include the opening cysteine and the closing phenylalanine or tryptophan.

j_gene	v_gene	CDR3aa
TRDJ1	TRDV1	CALGVHGGAFLRLYWGIGRDKLIF
TRDJ1	TRDV1	CALGEPPPYTDKLIF
TRDJ1	TRDV1	CALGDSGWGIRIGSRGTDKLIF
TRDJ3	TRDV1	CALGVPFLRSSWDTRQMFF
TRDJ1	TRDV3	CAFTSCPCFYWGNYTDKLIF
TRDJ1	TRDV1	CALGEFGLGLAERRIGTDKLIF
TRDJ1	TRDV3	CALIFLLGDTYTDKLIF
TRDJ3	TRDV3	CSPAFSCTGGHPKVSWDTRQMFF
TRDJ1	TRDV3	CAFGGTGGYSTDKLIF
TRDJ1	TRDV1	CALGDPPRGRTGGSDKLIF
TRDJ1	TRDV1	CALGESCPENKLIF
TRDJ1	TRDV1	CALGELRPGGYCPDKLIF
TRDJ1	TRDV1	CALGEPGSRRDWGTPYTDKLIF
TRDJ1	TRDV3	CAFSYPSPSYGGGYPSYTDKLIF
TRDJ1	TRDV1	CALGEPPSYSVLGDRRPGGDKLIF
TRDJ1	TRDV1	CALGELDTLWGGGSRLIF
TRDJ1	TRDV1	CALGSRPSPQTGGYADKLIF
TRDJ1	TRDV1	CALRAPRPRGYAIADKLIF
TRDJ1	TRDV1	CAFGGIPAWVPWAYTDKLIF
TRDJ3	TRAV29/DV5	CAASDYWGITWDTRQMFF
TRDJ1	TRDV1	CALGGFPHPSTGGYADKLIF
TRDJ1	TRDV1	CALGERWAFLDGLWGITVYTDKLIF
TRDJ1	TRDV1	CALGEARPLGDRGLIF
TRDJ1	TRDV3	CAFRPAYWGIATDKLIF
TRDJ1	TRDV1	CALGGLSYLSVLGDTHTDKPIF
TRDJ1	TRDV1	CALGELETGRHNPVKLIF
TRDJ1	TRDV1	CALGELGFPGVYTDKLIF
TRDJ1	TRDV1	CALGELDPYTGGYRRSDKLIF
TRDJ2	TRDV1	CALGDNYSFRNGGYVPLTAQLFF
TRDJ1	TRAV29/DV5	CAATPRSEMPIRSGGTRWYTDKLIF
TRDJ1	TRDV3	CAFSPLPPTLLGDTREGDKLIF
TRDJ1	TRDV1	CALGEFHPAVGYGGNTDKLIF
TRDJ1	TRDV1	CALGPPGGDQLLISPLVWGYENRRFDKLIF
TRDJ1	TRDV1	CALGARTGGYKTDKLIF
TRDJ1	TRDV1	CALGEPPILLTGSTDKLIF
TRDJ1	TRDV1	CALGELRPYWGIRVTRTPDKLIF
TRDJ2	TRDV1	CALGEFSATLLYWGTLTAQLFF
TRDJ2	TRAV29/DV5	CAASALLGDTAQLFF
TRDJ1	TRDV1	CALGSPTSLTDKLIF
TRDJ1	TRDV1	CALGEPRGDYSSGRSLSYDTDKLIF
TRDJ1	TRDV1	CALGAYGGYGTDKLIF
TRDJ1	TRDV1	CALGDRVAPHWGIPHTDKLIF
TRDJ1	TRDV1	CALGESPPPYFLRRGWGINKLIF
TRDJ1	TRDV1	CALGELPTWGGYAGTDKLIF
TRDJ1	TRDV1	CALGELTRNWGILRLIF
TRDJ1	TRDV3	CARRGLLTDKLIF
TRDJ1	TRDV3	CASFPGYWGRGTDKLIF
TRDJ1	TRDV1	CALGEGGYVLDKLIF
TRDJ1	TRAV29/DV5	CAAKALSGAYDKLIF
TRDJ1	TRDV1	CALGELEGRRVYTDKLIF
TRDJ3	TRDV2	CACDTLGDTRDTRQMFF
TRDJ1	TRDV1	CALGEPLLGSRKLIF
TRDJ1	TRDV1	CALGELGLLHTGGSDKLIF
TRDJ1	TRDV1	CALGELSPNAWGKTYTDKLIF
TRDJ1	TRDV1	CALGELPSDEYGGYAEYTDKLIF